This TCR beta chain derives from a study of beta chain features in type 1 diabetes. Overall study: The study examined roughly 110,000,000 sorted cells across all samples.

The authors reverse transcribed all of the isolated RNA, so sequencing captured expressed TCRB transcripts. Roughly 3.6 million reads per sample on average were obtained from naive, central memory and regulatory T cell samples. Using immunoSEQ multiplex PCR, the repertoire was profiled, and TCRdb retains in-frame clones only, with some absent. This sample yields roughly 400,000 clones, of which around 15% are seen a single time; about 0.02% belongs to the top ten. This CDR3 contains 15 residues. Germline lookup yields CDR1 MGHDK and CDR2 SYGVNS. V lost 4 bases and J 0 bases, leaving 10 bases between the germline ends.

The TCR sequence derives from a woman aged 18-35 years in good health. The chain has TRBV25-1 and TRBJ2-4; D not certain. The sample was naive CD4+ T cells from blood. CDR3: CASSALQKAKNIQYF. The CDR3 DNA follows: TGTGCCAGCAGTGCGCTTCAGAAAGCCAAAAACATTCAGTACTTC.